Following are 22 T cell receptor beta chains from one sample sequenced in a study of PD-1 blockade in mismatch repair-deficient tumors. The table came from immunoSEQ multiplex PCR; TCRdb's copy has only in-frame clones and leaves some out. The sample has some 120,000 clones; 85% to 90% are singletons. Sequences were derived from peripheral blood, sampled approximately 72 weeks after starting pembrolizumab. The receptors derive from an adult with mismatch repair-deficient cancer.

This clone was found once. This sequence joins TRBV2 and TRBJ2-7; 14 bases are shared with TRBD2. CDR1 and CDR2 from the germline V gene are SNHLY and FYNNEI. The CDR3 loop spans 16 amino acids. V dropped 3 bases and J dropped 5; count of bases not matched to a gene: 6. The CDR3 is CASSEKTSGRGNEQYF. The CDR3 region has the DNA TGTGCCAGCAGTGAGAAGACTAGCGGGAGGGGGAACGAGCAGTACTTC. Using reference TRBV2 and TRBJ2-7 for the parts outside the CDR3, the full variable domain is EPEVTQTPSHQVTQMGQEVILRCVPISNHLYFYWYRQILGQKVEFLVSFYNNEISEKSEIFDDQFSVERPDGSNFTLKIRSTKLEDSAMYFCASSEKTSGRGNEQYFGPGTRLTVT.

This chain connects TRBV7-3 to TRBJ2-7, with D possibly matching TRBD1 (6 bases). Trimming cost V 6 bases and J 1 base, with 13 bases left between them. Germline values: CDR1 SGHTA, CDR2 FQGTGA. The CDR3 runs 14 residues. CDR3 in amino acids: CASRVQGASYEQYF. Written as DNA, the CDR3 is TGTGCCAGCAGGGTACAGGGAGCTTCCTACGAGCAGTACTTC.

The DNA of the CDR3 is TGTGCCAGCAGCTTGACTAGGGGGGCGCGGACTGAAGCTTTCTTT. Amino acids: CASSLTRGARTEAFF. The chain links TRBV5-5 to TRBJ1-1, with D maybe TRBD1 (6 bases). Looked up from germline, CDR1 is SGHKS and CDR2 is YYEKEE (reference sequence). Trimming removed 1 base at V and 5 bases at J, with 15 bases between. CDR3 size: 15 residues.

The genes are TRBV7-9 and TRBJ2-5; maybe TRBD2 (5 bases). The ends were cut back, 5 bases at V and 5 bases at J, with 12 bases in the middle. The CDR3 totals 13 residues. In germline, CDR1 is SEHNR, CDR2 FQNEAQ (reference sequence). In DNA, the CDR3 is TGTGCCAGCAGCCCACGGGGTGGGGAGACCCAGTACTTC. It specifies CASSPRGGETQYF.

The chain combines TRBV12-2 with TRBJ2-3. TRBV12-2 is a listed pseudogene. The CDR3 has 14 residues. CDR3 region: CASRLAHRTDTQYF. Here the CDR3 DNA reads TGTGCAAGTCGCTTAGCGCACCGCACAGATACGCAGTATTTT.

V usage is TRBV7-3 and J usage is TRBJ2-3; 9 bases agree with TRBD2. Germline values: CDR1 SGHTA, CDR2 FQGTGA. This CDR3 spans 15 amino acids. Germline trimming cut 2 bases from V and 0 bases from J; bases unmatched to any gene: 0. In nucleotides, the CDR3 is TGTGCCAGCAGCTTAGCGGGAGGGAGCACAGATACGCAGTATTTT. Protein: CASSLAGGSTDTQYF.

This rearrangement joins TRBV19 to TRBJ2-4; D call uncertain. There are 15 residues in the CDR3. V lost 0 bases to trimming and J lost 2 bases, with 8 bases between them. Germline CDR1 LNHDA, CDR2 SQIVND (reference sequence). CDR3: CASSIDRVPKNIQYF. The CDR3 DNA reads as TGTGCCAGTAGTATAGATCGGGTACCCAAAAACATTCAGTACTTC.

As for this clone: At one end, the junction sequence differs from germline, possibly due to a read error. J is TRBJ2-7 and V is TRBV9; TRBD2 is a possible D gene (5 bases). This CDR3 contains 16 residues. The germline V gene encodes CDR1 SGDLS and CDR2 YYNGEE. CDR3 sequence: CASSAFTRATSCEQYF. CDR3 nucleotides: TGTGCCAGCAGCGCCTTTACTAGGGCGACCTCCTGCGAGCAGTACTTC.

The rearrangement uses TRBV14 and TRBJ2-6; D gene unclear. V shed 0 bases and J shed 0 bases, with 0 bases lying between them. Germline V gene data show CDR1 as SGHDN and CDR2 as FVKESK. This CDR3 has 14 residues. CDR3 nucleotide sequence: TGTGCCAGCAGCCAAGACTCTGGGGCCAACGTCCTGACTTTC. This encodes CASSQDSGANVLTF. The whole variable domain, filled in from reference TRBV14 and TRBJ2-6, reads EAGVTQFPSHSVIEKGQTVTLRCDPISGHDNLYWYRRVMGKEIKFLLHFVKESKQDESGMPNNRFLAERTGGTYSTLKVQPAELEDSGVYFCASSQDSGANVLTFGAGSRLTVL.

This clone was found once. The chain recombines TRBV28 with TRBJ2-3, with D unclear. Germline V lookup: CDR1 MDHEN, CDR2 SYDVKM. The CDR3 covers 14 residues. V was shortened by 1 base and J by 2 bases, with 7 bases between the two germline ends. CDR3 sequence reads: CASSLYSLTDTQYF. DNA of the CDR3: TGTGCCAGCAGTTTATATAGCCTCACAGATACGCAGTATTTT. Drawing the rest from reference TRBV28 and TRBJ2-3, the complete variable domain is DVKVTQSSRYLVKRTGEKVFLECVQDMDHENMFWYRQDPGLGLRLIYFSYDVKMKEKGDIPEGYSVSREKKERFSLILESASTNQTSMYLCASSLYSLTDTQYFGPGTRLTVL.

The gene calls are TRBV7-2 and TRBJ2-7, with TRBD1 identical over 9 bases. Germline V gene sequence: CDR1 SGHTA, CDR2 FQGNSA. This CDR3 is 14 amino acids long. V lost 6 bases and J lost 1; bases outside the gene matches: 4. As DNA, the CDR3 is TGTGCCAGCAGGTCCGGGACAGGGTCCTACGAGCAGTACTTC. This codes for CASRSGTGSYEQYF.

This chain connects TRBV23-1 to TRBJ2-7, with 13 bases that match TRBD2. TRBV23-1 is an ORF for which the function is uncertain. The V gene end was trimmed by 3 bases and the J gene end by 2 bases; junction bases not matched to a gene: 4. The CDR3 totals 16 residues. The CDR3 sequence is CASSQWTSGSPYEQYF. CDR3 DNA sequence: TGCGCCAGCAGTCAGTGGACTAGCGGGAGCCCCTACGAGCAGTACTTC.

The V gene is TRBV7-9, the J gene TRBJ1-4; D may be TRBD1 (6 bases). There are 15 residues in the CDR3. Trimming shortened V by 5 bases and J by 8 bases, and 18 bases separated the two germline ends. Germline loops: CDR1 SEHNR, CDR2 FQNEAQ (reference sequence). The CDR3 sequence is CASSRGAGEEEKLFF. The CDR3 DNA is TGTGCCAGCAGCCGAGGGGCAGGGGAGGAAGAAAAACTGTTTTTT.

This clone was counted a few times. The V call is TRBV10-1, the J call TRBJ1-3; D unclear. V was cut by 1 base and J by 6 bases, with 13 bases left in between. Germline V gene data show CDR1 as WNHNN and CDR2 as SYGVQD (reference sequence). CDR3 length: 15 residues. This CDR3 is CASSEFYPPLNTIYF. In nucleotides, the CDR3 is TGCGCCAGCAGTGAGTTCTACCCCCCATTAAACACCATATATTTT.

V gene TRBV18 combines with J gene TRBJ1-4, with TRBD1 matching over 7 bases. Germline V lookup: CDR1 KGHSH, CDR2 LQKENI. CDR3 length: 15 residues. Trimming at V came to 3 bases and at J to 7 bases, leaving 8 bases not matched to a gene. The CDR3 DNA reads TGTGCCAGCTCACCGCAGGGGGGCCGAGGTGAAAAACTGTTTTTT. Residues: CASSPQGGRGEKLFF.

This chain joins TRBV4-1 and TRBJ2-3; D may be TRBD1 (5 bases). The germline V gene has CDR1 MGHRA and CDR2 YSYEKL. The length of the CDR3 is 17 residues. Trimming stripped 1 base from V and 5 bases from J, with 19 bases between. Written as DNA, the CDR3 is TGCGCCAGCAGCCAAGGGCCCCACAGGATAAAAGTAGATACGCAGTATTTT. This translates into CASSQGPHRIKVDTQYF.

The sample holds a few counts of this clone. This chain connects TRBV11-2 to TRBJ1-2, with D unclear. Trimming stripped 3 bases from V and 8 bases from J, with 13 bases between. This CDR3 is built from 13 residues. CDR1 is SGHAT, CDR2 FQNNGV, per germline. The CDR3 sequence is CASSLSGVSGYTF. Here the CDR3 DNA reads TGTGCCAGCAGCTTGAGCGGTGTCTCGGGCTACACCTTC.

The CDR3 region is CASSYAGPTYEQYF. Here the CDR3 DNA reads TGTGCCAGCAGTTACGCGGGTCCTACCTACGAGCAGTACTTC. The gene calls are TRBV6-5 and TRBJ2-7; a weak D match, TRBD2 (5 bases). CDR1 is MNHEY, CDR2 SVGAGI, per germline. V was trimmed by 2 bases and J by 2 bases, leaving 10 bases between them. CDR3 length: 14 amino acids.

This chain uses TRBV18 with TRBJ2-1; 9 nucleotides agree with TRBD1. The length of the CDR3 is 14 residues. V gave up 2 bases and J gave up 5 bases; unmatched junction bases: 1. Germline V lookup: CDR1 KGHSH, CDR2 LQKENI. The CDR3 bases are TGTGCCAGCTCACCAGGGACAGGGAACAATGAGCAGTTCTTC. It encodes CASSPGTGNNEQFF.

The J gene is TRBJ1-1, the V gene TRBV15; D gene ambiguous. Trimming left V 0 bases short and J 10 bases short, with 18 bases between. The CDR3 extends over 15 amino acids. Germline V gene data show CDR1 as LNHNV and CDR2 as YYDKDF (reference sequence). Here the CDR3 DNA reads TGTGCCACCAGCAGAGATTTGGACCGACGGGTGTTAGCTTTCTTT. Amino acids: CATSRDLDRRVLAFF.

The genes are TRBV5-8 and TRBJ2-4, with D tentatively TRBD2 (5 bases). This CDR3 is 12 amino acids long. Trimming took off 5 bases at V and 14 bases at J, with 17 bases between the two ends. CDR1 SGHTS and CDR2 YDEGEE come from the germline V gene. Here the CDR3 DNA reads TGTGCCAGCAGGGCGGTGACCGTGGGAGAGTACTTC. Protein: CASRAVTVGEYF.

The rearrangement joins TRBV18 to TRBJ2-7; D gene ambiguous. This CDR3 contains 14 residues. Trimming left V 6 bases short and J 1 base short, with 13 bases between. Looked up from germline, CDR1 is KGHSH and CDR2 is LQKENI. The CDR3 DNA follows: TGTGCCAGCTCTTACTATCAGGAATCCTACGAGCAGTACTTC. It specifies CASSYYQESYEQYF.